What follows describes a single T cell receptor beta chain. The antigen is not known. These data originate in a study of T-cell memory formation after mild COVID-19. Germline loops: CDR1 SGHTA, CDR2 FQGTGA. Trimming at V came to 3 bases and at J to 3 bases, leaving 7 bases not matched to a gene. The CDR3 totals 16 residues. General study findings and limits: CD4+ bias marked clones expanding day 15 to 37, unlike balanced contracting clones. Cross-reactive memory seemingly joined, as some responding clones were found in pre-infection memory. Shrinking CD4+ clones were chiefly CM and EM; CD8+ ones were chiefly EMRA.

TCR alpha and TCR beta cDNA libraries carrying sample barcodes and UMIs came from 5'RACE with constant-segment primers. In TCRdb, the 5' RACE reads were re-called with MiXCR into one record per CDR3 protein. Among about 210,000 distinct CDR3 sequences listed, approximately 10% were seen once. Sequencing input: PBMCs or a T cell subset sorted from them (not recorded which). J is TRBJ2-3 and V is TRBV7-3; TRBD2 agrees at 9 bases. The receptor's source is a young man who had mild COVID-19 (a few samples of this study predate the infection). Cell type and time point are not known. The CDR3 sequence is CASSLGTSRLTDTQYF. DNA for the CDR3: TGTGCCAGCAGCTTGGGGACTAGCCGGTTGACAGATACGCAGTATTTT.